Listed below are T cell receptor beta chains from one sample, sequenced in a study of PD-1 blockade in classical Hodgkin lymphoma. Produced via immunoSEQ multiplex PCR; TCRdb's table is partial and in-frame only. This table holds about 8,500 clones, 87% found once. The sample in question was peripheral blood mononuclear cells (PBMCs), obtained before the fourth cycle of nivolumab. The receptor set was obtained from a human donor with classical Hodgkin lymphoma. The CDR3 runs from the conserved cysteine through the conserved F or W. A D gene is named only where the DNA matches it firmly. For some rows the clone size is stated as once, few or many, or as a class when expanded; others skip it.

j_gene: TRBJ1-6; abundance: -; v_gene: TRBV5-1; d_gene: -; CDR3aa: CASRSSGENSPLHF; CDR3nt: TGCGCCAGCAGGTCTTCGGGGGAGAATTCACCCCTCCACTTT
j_gene: TRBJ1-5; abundance: -; v_gene: TRBV5-6; d_gene: -; CDR3aa: CASSLGGGSQPQHF; CDR3nt: TGTGCCAGCAGCTTGGGAGGGGGGAGCCAGCCCCAGCATTTT
j_gene: TRBJ2-7; abundance: -; v_gene: TRBV27; d_gene: TRBD2; CDR3aa: CASSLIAGVAYEQYF; CDR3nt: TGTGCCAGCAGTTTGATAGCGGGAGTAGCCTACGAGCAGTACTTC
j_gene: TRBJ1-3; abundance: -; v_gene: TRBV2; d_gene: -; CDR3aa: CASSGTGRSSGNTIYF; CDR3nt: TGTGCCAGCAGCGGAACAGGCCGTAGCTCTGGAAACACCATATATTTT
j_gene: TRBJ2-5; abundance: few; v_gene: TRBV6-6; d_gene: -; CDR3aa: CASSYSEGAETQYF; CDR3nt: TGTGCCAGCAGTTACTCGGAAGGGGCAGAGACCCAGTACTTC
j_gene: TRBJ2-7; abundance: -; v_gene: TRBV29-1; d_gene: TRBD2; CDR3aa: CSVTDGTTDYEQYF; CDR3nt: TGCAGCGTCACCGACGGGACTACCGATTACGAGCAGTACTTC
j_gene: TRBJ1-1; abundance: -; v_gene: TRBV5-1; d_gene: TRBD1; CDR3aa: CASSKVTGTGAPEAFF; CDR3nt: TGCGCCAGCAGCAAAGTAACCGGGACAGGGGCCCCTGAAGCTTTCTTT
j_gene: TRBJ2-7; abundance: -; v_gene: TRBV5-6; d_gene: -; CDR3aa: CASSLDGTGVWYF; CDR3nt: TGTGCCAGCAGCTTGGACGGCACTGGGGTATGGTACTTC
j_gene: TRBJ1-1; abundance: few; v_gene: TRBV7-3; d_gene: -; CDR3aa: CASSRRRNTEAFF; CDR3nt: TGTGCCAGCAGTCGTCGGAGGAACACTGAAGCTTTCTTT
j_gene: TRBJ2-5; abundance: -; v_gene: TRBV16; d_gene: -; CDR3aa: CASSRPDLGDGTQYF; CDR3nt: TGTGCCAGTAGCCGGCCGGATTTGGGGGATGGGACCCAGTACTTC
j_gene: TRBJ2-3; abundance: -; v_gene: TRBV7-9; d_gene: TRBD2; CDR3aa: CASREEGTDTQYF; CDR3nt: TGTGCCAGCCGGGAGGAGGGAACAGATACGCAGTATTTT
j_gene: TRBJ2-4; abundance: once; v_gene: TRBV7-2; d_gene: TRBD2; CDR3aa: CASSLVPSGRSKNIQYF; CDR3nt: TGTGCCAGCAGCTTAGTACCTAGCGGGAGGTCCAAAAACATTCAGTACTTC
j_gene: TRBJ1-6; abundance: -; v_gene: TRBV6-1; d_gene: TRBD1; CDR3aa: CASSLGQGYSPLHF; CDR3nt: TGTGCCAGCAGCCTCGGACAGGGTTATTCACCCCTCCACTTT
j_gene: TRBJ2-7; abundance: -; v_gene: TRBV6-1; d_gene: TRBD2; CDR3aa: CASTRTSGTYEQYF; CDR3nt: TGTGCCAGCACCCGGACTAGCGGGACTTACGAGCAGTACTTC
j_gene: TRBJ2-2; abundance: -; v_gene: TRBV27; d_gene: -; CDR3aa: CASSPRTQGWANTGELFF; CDR3nt: TGTGCCAGCAGTCCCCGGACACAGGGTTGGGCGAACACCGGGGAGCTGTTTTTT
j_gene: TRBJ2-3; abundance: few; v_gene: TRBV2; d_gene: -; CDR3aa: CASSQADTQYF; CDR3nt: TGTGCCAGTAGTCAGGCGGATACGCAGTATTTT
j_gene: TRBJ2-5; abundance: -; v_gene: TRBV7-6; d_gene: TRBD2; CDR3aa: CASSLRRGGETQYF; CDR3nt: TGTGCCAGCAGCCTCCGGAGGGGAGGGGAGACCCAGTACTTC
j_gene: TRBJ2-7; abundance: few; v_gene: TRBV6-6; d_gene: TRBD2; CDR3aa: CASSIAGPPEQYF; CDR3nt: TGTGCCAGCAGTATAGCGGGACCTCCCGAGCAGTACTTC
j_gene: TRBJ2-3; abundance: -; v_gene: TRBV28; d_gene: -; CDR3aa: CASSWGLGADTQYF; CDR3nt: TGTGCCAGCAGTTGGGGTTTGGGAGCGGATACGCAGTATTTT
j_gene: TRBJ1-1; abundance: -; v_gene: TRBV30; d_gene: TRBD1; CDR3aa: CACIPRGRLSEAFF; CDR3nt: TGTGCCTGCATCCCCAGGGGGCGCCTCTCTGAAGCTTTCTTT
j_gene: TRBJ2-5; abundance: -; v_gene: TRBV28; d_gene: TRBD1; CDR3aa: CASSSPDRQETQYF; CDR3nt: TGTGCCAGCAGTTCCCCGGACAGGCAAGAGACCCAGTACTTC
j_gene: TRBJ2-7; abundance: -; v_gene: TRBV6-6; d_gene: -; CDR3aa: CASSLYRGYEQYF; CDR3nt: TGTGCCAGCAGTTTATACCGGGGCTACGAGCAGTACTTC
j_gene: TRBJ2-1; abundance: few; v_gene: TRBV6-1; d_gene: TRBD2; CDR3aa: CASSDTGGGYNEQFF; CDR3nt: TGTGCCAGCAGTGATACGGGGGGGGGCTACAATGAGCAGTTCTTC
j_gene: TRBJ2-5; abundance: -; v_gene: TRBV9; d_gene: -; CDR3aa: CASSAGTPQETQYF; CDR3nt: TGTGCCAGCAGCGCCGGGACACCGCAAGAGACCCAGTACTTC
j_gene: TRBJ1-3; abundance: -; v_gene: TRBV6-1; d_gene: -; CDR3aa: CASSVGQVSFGNTIYF; CDR3nt: TGTGCCAGCAGTGTGGGGCAGGTCTCGTTTGGAAACACCATATATTTT
j_gene: TRBJ1-2; abundance: -; v_gene: TRBV7-9; d_gene: TRBD1; CDR3aa: CASSPDRGPDYGYTF; CDR3nt: TGTGCCAGCAGCCCCGACAGGGGGCCCGACTATGGCTACACCTTC
j_gene: TRBJ2-7; abundance: -; v_gene: TRBV19; d_gene: -; CDR3aa: CASSIGRDFEQYF; CDR3nt: TGTGCCAGTAGTATAGGCAGGGATTTCGAGCAGTACTTC
j_gene: TRBJ2-5; abundance: -; v_gene: TRBV20-1; d_gene: TRBD2; CDR3aa: CSARDWTSPHF; CDR3nt: TGCAGTGCTAGAGATTGGACTAGCCCTCACTTC
j_gene: TRBJ2-7; abundance: -; v_gene: TRBV29-1; d_gene: -; CDR3aa: CSVEGGRGSYEQYF; CDR3nt: TGCAGCGTTGAAGGAGGACGCGGCTCCTACGAGCAGTACTTC
j_gene: TRBJ2-1; abundance: -; v_gene: TRBV7-9; d_gene: TRBD1; CDR3aa: CASRSGQGSYNEQFF; CDR3nt: TGTGCCAGCAGGTCGGGACAGGGGAGTTACAATGAGCAGTTCTTC
j_gene: TRBJ1-2; abundance: -; v_gene: TRBV25-1; d_gene: -; CDR3aa: CASSESANIGGPYGYTF; CDR3nt: TGTGCCAGCAGTGAATCCGCGAATATAGGAGGACCATATGGCTACACCTTC
j_gene: TRBJ2-7; abundance: -; v_gene: TRBV5-5; d_gene: -; CDR3aa: CASSLPTPRTTYEQYF; CDR3nt: TGTGCCAGCAGCTTGCCTACCCCCCGGACGACCTACGAGCAGTACTTC